This TCR beta chain was sequenced in a study of cytomegalovirus exposure and HLA in healthy donors. Remarks on this clone: Its antigen is currently unknown.

General observations from the study: In most subjects, TCR beta sequences reportedly gave accurate predictions of HLA-A and HLA-B alleles. A later analysis reportedly found that, within productive TCRs, an Asian-associated ancestry cluster had fewer N-insertions than the mean observed across the approximately 670 donors.

The CDR3 runs 14 residues. Between the trimmed V and J ends, which lost 2 bases and 1 base, there was a span of 6 bases. Per germline, CDR1 LNHDA and CDR2 SQIVND (reference sequence). As for the donors, each was a healthy bone marrow donor. Primers: 60 Vbeta forward and 13 Jbeta reverse. Sequenced by immunoSEQ multiplex PCR; TCRdb stores in-frame clones only, minus some. The table lists some 240,000 clones, 78% of them singletons. The TCR was taken from a male donor in good health and CMV-seronegative. Sequenced sample: PBMCs. The rearrangement uses TRBV19 and TRBJ2-4, with a tentative D call TRBD1 (5 bases). The chain's CDR3 is CASSIHRAKNIQYF. CDR3 nucleotide sequence: TGTGCCAGTAGTATACACAGGGCCAAAAACATTCAGTACTTC.